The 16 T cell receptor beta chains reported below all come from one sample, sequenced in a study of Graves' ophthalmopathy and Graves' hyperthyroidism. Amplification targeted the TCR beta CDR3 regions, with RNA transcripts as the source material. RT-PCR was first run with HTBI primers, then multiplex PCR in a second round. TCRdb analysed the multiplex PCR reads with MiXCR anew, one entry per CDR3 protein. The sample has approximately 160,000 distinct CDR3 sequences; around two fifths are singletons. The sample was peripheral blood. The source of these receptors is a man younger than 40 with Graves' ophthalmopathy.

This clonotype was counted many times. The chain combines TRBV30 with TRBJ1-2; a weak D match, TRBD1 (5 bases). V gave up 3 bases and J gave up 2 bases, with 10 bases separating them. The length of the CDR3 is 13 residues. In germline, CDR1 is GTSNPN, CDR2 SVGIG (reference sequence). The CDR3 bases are TGTGCCTGGAGCCCGGGGCTAAACTATGGCTACACCTTC. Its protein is CAWSPGLNYGYTF.

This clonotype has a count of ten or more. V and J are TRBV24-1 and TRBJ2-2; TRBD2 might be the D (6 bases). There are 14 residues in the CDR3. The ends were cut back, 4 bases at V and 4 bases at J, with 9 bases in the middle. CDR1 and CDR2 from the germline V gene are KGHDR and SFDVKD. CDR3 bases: TGTGCCACCAGTGACCGGAGGGGCACCGGGGAGCTGTTTTTT. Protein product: CATSDRRGTGELFF.

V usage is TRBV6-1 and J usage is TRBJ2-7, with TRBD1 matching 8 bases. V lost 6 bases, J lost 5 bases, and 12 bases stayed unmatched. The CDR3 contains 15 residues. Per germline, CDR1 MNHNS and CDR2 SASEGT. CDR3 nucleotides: TGTGCCAGCAGCCGCACGGACAGGGAGAGCCACGAGCAGTACTTC. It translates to CASSRTDRESHEQYF.

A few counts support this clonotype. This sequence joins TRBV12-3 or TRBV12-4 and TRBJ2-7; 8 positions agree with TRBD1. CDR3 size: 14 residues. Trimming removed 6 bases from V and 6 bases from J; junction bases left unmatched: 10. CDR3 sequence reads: CASSPDRVSLEQYF. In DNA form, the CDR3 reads TGTGCCAGCAGCCCGGACAGGGTGAGCCTCGAGCAGTACTTC.

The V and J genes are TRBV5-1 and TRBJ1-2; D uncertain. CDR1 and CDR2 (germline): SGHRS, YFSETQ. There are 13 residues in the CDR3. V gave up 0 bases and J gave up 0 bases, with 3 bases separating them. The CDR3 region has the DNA TGCGCCAGCAGCTTGGATACTAACTATGGCTACACCTTC. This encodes CASSLDTNYGYTF. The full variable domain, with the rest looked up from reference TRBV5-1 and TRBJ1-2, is KAGVTQTPRYLIKTRGQQVTLSCSPISGHRSVSWYQQTPGQGLQFLFEYFSETQRNKGNFPGRFSGRQFSNSRSEMNVSTLELGDSALYLCASSLDTNYGYTFGSGTRLTVV.

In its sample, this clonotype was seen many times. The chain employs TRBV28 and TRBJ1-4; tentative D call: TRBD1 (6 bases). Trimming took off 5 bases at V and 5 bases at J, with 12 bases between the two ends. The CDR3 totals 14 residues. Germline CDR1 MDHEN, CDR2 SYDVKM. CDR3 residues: CASSLGQWNEKLFF. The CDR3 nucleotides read TGTGCCAGCAGTCTAGGACAGTGGAATGAAAAACTGTTTTTT.

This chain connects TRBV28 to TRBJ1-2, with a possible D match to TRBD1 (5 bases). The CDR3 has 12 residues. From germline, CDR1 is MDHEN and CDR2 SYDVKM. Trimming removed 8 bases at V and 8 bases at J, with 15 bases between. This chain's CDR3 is CASRPLGEGYTF. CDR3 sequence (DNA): TGTGCCAGCCGTCCCTTAGGGGAGGGCTACACCTTC.

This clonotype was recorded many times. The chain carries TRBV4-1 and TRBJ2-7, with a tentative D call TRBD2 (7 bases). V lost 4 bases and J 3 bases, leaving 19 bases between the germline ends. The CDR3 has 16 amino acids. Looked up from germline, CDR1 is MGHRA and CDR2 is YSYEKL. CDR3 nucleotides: TGCGCCAGCAGCCCCCCCCGGGGAGCGGGACACTACGAGCAGTACTTC. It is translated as CASSPPRGAGHYEQYF.

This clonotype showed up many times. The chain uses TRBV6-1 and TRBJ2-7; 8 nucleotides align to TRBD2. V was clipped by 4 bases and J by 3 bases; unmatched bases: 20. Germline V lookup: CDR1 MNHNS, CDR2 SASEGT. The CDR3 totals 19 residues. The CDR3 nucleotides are TGTGCCAGCAGTGGGGCGACTCGGGAGGGCCGGGGTTCAAACTACGAGCAGTACTTC. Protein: CASSGATREGRGSNYEQYF.

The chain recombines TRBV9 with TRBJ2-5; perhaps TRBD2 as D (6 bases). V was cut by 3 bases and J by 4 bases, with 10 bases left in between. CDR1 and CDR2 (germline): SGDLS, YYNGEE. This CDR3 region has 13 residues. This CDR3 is CASSAGGRETQYF. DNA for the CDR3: TGTGCCAGCAGCGCCGGAGGGCGAGAGACCCAGTACTTC. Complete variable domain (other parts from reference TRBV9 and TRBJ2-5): DSGVTQTPKHLITATGQRVTLRCSPRSGDLSVYWYQQSLDQGLQFLIQYYNGEERAKGNILERFSAQQFPDLHSELNLSSLELGDSALYFCASSAGGRETQYFGPGTRLLVL.

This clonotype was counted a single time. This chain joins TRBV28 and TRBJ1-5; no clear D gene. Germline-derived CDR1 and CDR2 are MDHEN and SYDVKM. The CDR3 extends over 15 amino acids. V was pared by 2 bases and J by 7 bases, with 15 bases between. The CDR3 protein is CASSLGVPEQQPQHF. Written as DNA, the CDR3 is TGTGCCAGCAGTTTAGGGGTACCGGAACAACAGCCCCAGCATTTT.

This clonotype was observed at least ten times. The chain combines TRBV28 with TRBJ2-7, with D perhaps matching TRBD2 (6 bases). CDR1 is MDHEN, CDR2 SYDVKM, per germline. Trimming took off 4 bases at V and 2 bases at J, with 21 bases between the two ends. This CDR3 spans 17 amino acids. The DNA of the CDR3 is TGTGCCAGCAGTTATAGCGAGACCGGGACTGACCCCTACGAGCAGTACTTC. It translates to CASSYSETGTDPYEQYF.

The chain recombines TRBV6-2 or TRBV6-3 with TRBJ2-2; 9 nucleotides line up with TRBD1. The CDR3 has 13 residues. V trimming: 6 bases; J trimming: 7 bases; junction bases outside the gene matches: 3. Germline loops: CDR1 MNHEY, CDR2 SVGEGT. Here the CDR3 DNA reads TGTGCCAGCAGAGGGACAGGGTTCGGGGAGCTGTTTTTT. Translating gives CASRGTGFGELFF.

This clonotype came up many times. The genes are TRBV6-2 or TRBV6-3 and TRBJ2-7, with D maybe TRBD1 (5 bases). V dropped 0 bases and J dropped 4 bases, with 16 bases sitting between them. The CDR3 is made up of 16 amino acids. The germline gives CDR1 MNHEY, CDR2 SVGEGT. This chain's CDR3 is CASSYSGQQMAYEQYF. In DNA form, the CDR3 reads TGTGCCAGCAGTTACTCGGGGCAGCAGATGGCTTACGAGCAGTACTTC.

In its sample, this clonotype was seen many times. The CDR3 DNA reads as TGCGCCAGCAGCTTGGCAACCGACCCTCTCAGCTTCTACGAGCAGTACTTC. Translation: CASSLATDPLSFYEQYF. The V call is TRBV5-1, the J call TRBJ2-7; D unresolved. Germline CDR1 reads SGHRS; CDR2 reads YFSETQ. The V and J ends lost 0 bases and 3 bases respectively, with 19 bases between them. This CDR3 is 17 amino acids long.

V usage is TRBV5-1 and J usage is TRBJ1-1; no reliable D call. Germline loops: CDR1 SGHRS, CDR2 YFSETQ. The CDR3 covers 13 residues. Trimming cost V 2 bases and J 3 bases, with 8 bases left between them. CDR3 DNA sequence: TGCGCCAGCAGCTTAAACGGCGACACTGAAGCTTTCTTT. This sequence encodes CASSLNGDTEAFF. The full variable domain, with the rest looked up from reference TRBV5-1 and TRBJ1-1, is KAGVTQTPRYLIKTRGQQVTLSCSPISGHRSVSWYQQTPGQGLQFLFEYFSETQRNKGNFPGRFSGRQFSNSRSEMNVSTLELGDSALYLCASSLNGDTEAFFGQGTRLTVV.